This TCR beta chain was recovered during a study of metastatic and nonmetastatic thyroid tumors. As for the study in general: The authors compared repertoires across blood and tumor or nodule tissue from malignant and benign thyroid patients.

This clone was detected many times. Its specificity is unknown. The authors' processing: The study built a papillary thyroid cancer distant-metastasis classifier from CDR3 differences across clinicopathological groups. TCRdb reassembled clones from the PCR reads with MiXCR. The V and J calls reflect TCRdb's pipeline rather than the authors' work. The sample yields roughly 53,000 clones, approximately 20% seen once. General study points: It was reported that TCR beta diversity was significantly higher in malignant thyroid tumors than benign nodules, in blood and tumor.

This CDR3 is 13 amino acids long. Germline CDR1 and CDR2: KGHSH and LQKENI. V was trimmed by 2 bases and J by 11 bases, leaving 13 bases between them. None of the patients had undergone any treatment ahead of thyroid surgery. The sequencing input was blood. The sequence was obtained from a female donor with papillary thyroid cancer or a benign thyroid nodule (not recorded which). Some clones in this sample may be carry-over from other donors' samples. The genes are TRBV18 and TRBJ1-5, with D unresolved. CDR3 sequence reads: CASSPLGRSAQHF. CDR3 nucleotide sequence: TGTGCCAGCTCACCATTAGGACGGTCGGCCCAGCATTTT.